This TCR beta chain was captured in a study of blood T cells in healthy people across ages. Study background: The capture of about one barcoded beta molecule per two T cells was achieved by template switching.

The authors drew approximately 10 milliliters of peripheral blood from each donor. Trimming cost V 4 bases and J 5 bases, with 18 bases left between them. The CDR3 runs to 15 residues. Germline assignment: CDR1 SGHKS and CDR2 YYEKEE (reference sequence). Combining a sample-barcoded 5' primer with a J-beta primer mix, a second PCR ran for about 6 to 11 cycles. TCRdb re-derived calls from the 5' RACE reads in MiXCR, one entry per CDR3 protein. The sample records some 1,800,000 distinct CDR3 sequences, about two fifths being singletons. Sequences were obtained from blood. This chain uses TRBV5-5 with TRBJ2-5; D is ambiguous. The source of this sequence is a human donor in good health. The CDR3 sequence: CASSRVIALPETQYF. The CDR3 coding sequence is TGTGCCAGCAGCCGAGTGATAGCTTTACCGGAGACCCAGTACTTC. The variable domain in full, with the rest retrieved from reference TRBV5-5 and TRBJ2-5, is DAGVTQSPTHLIKTRGQQVTLRCSPISGHKSVSWYQQVLGQGPQFIFQYYEKEERGRGNFPDRFSARQFPNYSSELNVNALLLGDSALYLCASSRVIALPETQYFGPGTRLLVL.